This T cell receptor (beta chain) stems from a study of early T cells in non-severe SARS-CoV-2 infection. Study-wide context: Sequenced material consisted of bulk RNA (from unsorted whole blood), and chains were unpaired.

Unique molecular identifiers were affixed to single, distinct cDNA molecules. In TCRdb, the 5' RACE reads were re-called with MiXCR into one record per CDR3 protein. The sample lists some 80,000 distinct CDR3 sequences; 9% to 15% were seen once. Study-wide findings and caveats: Matching results from VDJdb favored anti-spike CD8 responses, leaving private and CD4 specificities undetected.

A remark on this clonotype: What it binds is not known.

Germline V gene sequence: CDR1 SGHTA, CDR2 FQGNSA. This CDR3 contains 13 residues. The V end lost 0 bases, the J end lost 7 bases, and 10 bases lay between the germline ends. This sequence joins TRBV7-2 and TRBJ2-7, with D hard to call. This clonotype was obtained from an adult who was a healthcare worker with PCR-confirmed SARS-CoV-2 infection or an uninfected control (not recorded which). The sample taken for sequencing was whole blood. The CDR3 protein is CASSLAPAREQYF. The CDR3 DNA reads TGTGCCAGCAGCTTAGCGCCTGCTCGGGAGCAGTACTTC.